The 10 T cell receptor beta chains given below trace back to one sample, sequenced in a study of blood T cell repertoires in COVID-19. The method was immunoSEQ multiplex PCR; TCRdb's version includes in-frame clones alone and lacks a portion of them. The sample includes tens of thousands of clones, roughly 89% seen only once; the top ten take about 5%. Sequencing was carried out using peripheral blood. The receptors were gathered from a man between 45 and 60 years old with acute or convalescent COVID-19.

The genes are TRBV4-3 and TRBJ1-6; D is ambiguous. CDR3 length equals 14 residues. In germline, CDR1 is LGHNA, CDR2 YSLEER. V was clipped by 4 bases and J by 4 bases, with 8 bases between them. In DNA, the CDR3 is TGCGCCAGCAGCCGGGAGCCGTATAATTCACCCCTCCACTTT. Protein: CASSREPYNSPLHF.

The rearrangement uses TRBV6-5 and TRBJ1-2, with 8 bases fitting TRBD1. Germline CDR1 and CDR2: MNHEY and SVGAGI. The junction had 6 bases not matched to a gene; V was cut back by 5 bases and J by 4 bases. The CDR3 length is 14 residues. The CDR3 here is CASSPTGGSYGYTF. DNA of the CDR3: TGTGCCAGCAGTCCTACAGGGGGAAGCTATGGCTACACCTTC.

This clone has more than one count but fewer than ten. The rearrangement links TRBV7-9 to TRBJ2-5; 7 bases fit TRBD1. Germline CDR1 SEHNR, CDR2 FQNEAQ (reference sequence). V dropped 5 bases and J dropped 5; count of bases not matched to a gene: 20. CDR3 length: 18 amino acids. The CDR3 reads CASSTRQGAPKLLETQYF. CDR3 DNA: TGTGCCAGCAGCACCAGACAGGGAGCCCCGAAGCTGTTGGAGACCCAGTACTTC.

This clone occurred once. The J gene is TRBJ2-2, the V gene TRBV18; D not resolved. CDR3 size: 14 residues. The germline CDR1 and CDR2 sequences are KGHSH and LQKENI. Trimming stripped 3 bases from V and 0 bases from J, with 5 bases between. The CDR3 sequence: CASSPYTNTGELFF. DNA of the CDR3: TGTGCCAGCTCACCGTACACGAACACCGGGGAGCTGTTTTTT.

The chain links TRBV7-9 to TRBJ1-3; perhaps TRBD1 as D (6 bases). With 5 bases removed from V and 0 bases from J, the gap between germline ends came to 11 bases. Per germline, CDR1 SEHNR and CDR2 FQNEAQ (reference sequence). The CDR3 has 15 amino acids. The CDR3 protein is CASSQSGASGNTIYF. In DNA form, the CDR3 reads TGTGCCAGCAGCCAATCAGGGGCCTCTGGAAACACCATATATTTT.

The chain uses TRBV12-3 or TRBV12-4 and TRBJ2-5; D gene uncertain. The ends were cut back, 0 bases at V and 4 bases at J, with 6 bases in the middle. The CDR3 is 13 residues long. CDR3 nucleotide sequence: TGTGCCAGCAGTTTAGCCTCGCGAGAGACCCAGTACTTC. Residues: CASSLASRETQYF.

The chain has TRBV10-1 and TRBJ1-3, with 9 bases fitting TRBD1. J lost 3 bases, V lost 4 bases, and 4 bases had no gene match. The V gene's germline CDR1 is WNHNN and CDR2 SYGVQD (reference sequence). CDR3 length equals 15 residues. CDR3 nucleotide sequence: TGCGCCAGCAGTGGACCGGGACAGGGTGGAAACACCATATATTTT. This sequence encodes CASSGPGQGGNTIYF.

This chain joins TRBV24-1 and TRBJ2-5; 14 bases align to TRBD2. The CDR3 is 18 amino acids. The V gene's germline CDR1 is KGHDR and CDR2 SFDVKD. Trimming removed 2 bases from V and 2 bases from J; junction bases left unmatched: 6. The CDR3 is CATSDSGLAGGFQETQYF. CDR3 nucleotide sequence: TGTGCCACCAGTGATTCCGGACTAGCGGGAGGCTTTCAAGAGACCCAGTACTTC.

This sequence joins TRBV6-2 or TRBV6-3 and TRBJ2-3; TRBD2 agrees at 10 bases. Trimming took 4 bases from V and 2 from J; bases not matched to a gene: 6. The germline V gene encodes CDR1 MNHEY and CDR2 SVGEGT. This CDR3 region has 16 residues. CDR3 residues: CASSSGLARNTDTQYF. The CDR3 bases are TGTGCCAGCAGTTCGGGACTAGCGAGAAACACAGATACGCAGTATTTT.

The V call is TRBV6-1, the J call TRBJ2-7, with 10 bases fitting TRBD1. V was clipped by 7 bases and J by 2 bases; unmatched bases: 5. CDR3 length: 14 amino acids. The V gene's germline CDR1 is MNHNS and CDR2 SASEGT. This CDR3 is CASTRDRGTYEQYF. CDR3 sequence (DNA): TGTGCCAGCACTCGGGACAGGGGTACCTACGAGCAGTACTTC.